This entry describes one T cell receptor beta chain. Its antigen is as yet unknown. The data derive from a study of OX40 agonist ivuxolimab in advanced cancers. Study-wide results and caveats: Among T cells, CD8+ cells averaged more expanded clones than CD4+ cells.

TCRdb keeps only in-frame clones here, not all; method: immunoSEQ multiplex PCR. The table lists approximately 94,000 clones, 75% to 90% of them singletons. In germline, CDR1 is MDHEN, CDR2 SYDVKM. V was trimmed by 6 bases and J by 5 bases, leaving 9 bases between them. The CDR3 loop spans 12 amino acids. The chain is built from TRBV28 and TRBJ2-3; TRBD2 is a possible D gene (5 bases). This clonotype was sampled from an adult with an advanced solid tumor such as melanoma, head and neck, liver or kidney cancer. This material consisted of CD4+ or CD8+ T cells sorted from blood, taken in a trial of the OX40 agonist ivuxolimab. The DNA for the CDR3 is TGTGCCAGCAGGACTAACTTAGATACGCAGTATTTT. Its translation is CASRTNLDTQYF.